This record looks at one T cell receptor beta chain sequence and its context. Its antigen is as yet unknown. The method was immunoSEQ multiplex PCR; TCRdb's version includes in-frame clones alone and lacks a portion of them. This sample carries 380,000 or so clones, around 89% of them seen once, and the ten largest clones take around 5.3%. The data were taken from a study of Ad26.COV2.S vaccination and SARS-CoV-2 variants. Study as a whole: It was the COV1001 Ad26.COV2.S trial arm that included the donor. Whole-study results and caveats: After vaccination, reports described spike-specific CD8+ and CD4+ T cell responses as showing substantial breadth.

The treatment here: 15 to 20 received Ad26.COV2.S at low or high dose, single or two shots; a few received placebo; per-sample allocation not given. Each sample was drawn 63 days after the first injection (of vaccine or placebo). This adult donor, from Boston, was 18-55 years old. Material: peripheral blood, obtained in a trial of Ad26.COV2.S vaccine versus placebo. The clonotype comes from a person between 18 and 60 years old who received the Ad26.COV2.S COVID-19 vaccine or a placebo.

CDR3 protein: CASSHKTLGILGSYEQYF. The DNA for the CDR3 is TGTGCCAGCAGCCACAAGACTCTTGGAATTCTCGGCTCCTACGAGCAGTACTTC. The chain joins TRBV3-1 (or the pseudogene TRBV3-2) to TRBJ2-7; D is unresolved. CDR1 LGHDT and CDR2 YNNKEL come from the germline V gene (reference sequence). The CDR3 is made up of 18 amino acids. V was pared by 3 bases and J by 0 bases, with 21 bases between.